This T cell receptor (beta chain) was recovered during a study of T-cell memory formation after mild COVID-19. Study conclusions and caveats: In second-wave clones peaking day 37, SARS-CoV-2 specificity remained unconfirmed. CD4/CD8 balance held among clones contracting day 15 to 85, and later expanders leaned CD4+.

This clonotype has a count of ten or more. Its antigen remains unknown. The CDR3 sequence is 15 residues long. Per germline, CDR1 SGHTA and CDR2 FQGNSA. Germline trimming cut 2 bases from V and 2 bases from J; bases unmatched to any gene: 6. From 5'RACE with constant-segment primers came TCR alpha and TCR beta cDNA libraries that carried sample barcodes and UMIs. From the 5' RACE reads, TCRdb called clonotypes with MiXCR, one entry per CDR3 protein. Among roughly 180,000 distinct CDR3 sequences, approximately 10% were seen once, and the ten largest hold about 3.5%. The sequenced sample was PBMCs or a T cell subset sorted from them (not recorded which). This chain uses TRBV7-2 with TRBJ2-7; 7 bases line up with TRBD2. The clonotype comes from a man between 18 and 35 years old who had mild COVID-19 (a few samples of this study predate the infection). Cell type and time point are not known. CDR3 loop: CASSLQRGSPYEQYF. In DNA form, the CDR3 reads TGTGCCAGCAGCTTACAGCGGGGTTCCCCCTACGAGCAGTACTTC. The whole variable domain, remainder taken from reference TRBV7-2 and TRBJ2-7, is GAGVSQSPSNKVTEKGKDVELRCDPISGHTALYWYRQSLGQGLEFLIYFQGNSAPDKSGLPSDRFSAERTGGSVSTLTIQRTQQEDSAVYLCASSLQRGSPYEQYFGPGTRLTVT.